The T cell receptor (beta chain) under discussion was sequenced for a study of blood T cell repertoires in COVID-19. Trimming at V came to 0 bases and at J to 3 bases, leaving 8 bases not matched to a gene. Germline V CDR1 and CDR2: MNHNY, SVGAGI (reference sequence). The CDR3 is made up of 16 amino acids. TCRdb keeps only in-frame clones here, not all; method: immunoSEQ multiplex PCR. The sample contains around 180,000 clones, about 74% of which appear only once. Specimen: peripheral blood. The source is an elderly woman with acute or convalescent COVID-19. The V gene is TRBV6-6, the J gene TRBJ2-7; 7 nucleotides agree with TRBD2. The CDR3 region is CASSYSPSGWVYEQYF. The CDR3 DNA reads TGTGCCAGCAGTTACTCTCCTAGCGGCTGGGTCTACGAGCAGTACTTC.